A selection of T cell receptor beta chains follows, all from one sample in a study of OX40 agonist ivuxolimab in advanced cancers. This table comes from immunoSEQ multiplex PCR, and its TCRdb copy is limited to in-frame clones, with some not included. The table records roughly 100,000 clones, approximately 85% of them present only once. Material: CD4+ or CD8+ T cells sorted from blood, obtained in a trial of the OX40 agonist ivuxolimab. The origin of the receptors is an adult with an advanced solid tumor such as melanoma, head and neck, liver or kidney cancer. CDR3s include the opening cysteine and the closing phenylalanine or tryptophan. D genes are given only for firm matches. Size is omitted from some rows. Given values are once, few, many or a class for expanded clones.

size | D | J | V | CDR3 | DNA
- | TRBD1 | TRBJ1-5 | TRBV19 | CASSLRDRGIDQPQHF | TGTGCCAGTAGTCTCCGGGACAGGGGAATAGATCAGCCCCAGCATTTT
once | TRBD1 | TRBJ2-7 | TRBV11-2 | CASSDRGSYEQYF | TGTGCCAGCAGCGACAGGGGCTCCTACGAGCAGTACTTC
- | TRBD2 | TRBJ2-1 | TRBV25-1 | CASSLGLAEQFF | TGTGCCAGCAGTTTGGGACTAGCGGAGCAGTTCTTC
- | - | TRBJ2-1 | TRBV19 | CASSRSSERIYNEQFF | TGTGCCAGTAGCCGATCCAGTGAGCGGATCTACAATGAGCAGTTCTTC
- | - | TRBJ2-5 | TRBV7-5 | CASSSTSVETQYF | TGTGCCAGCAGCTCCACTAGCGTGGAGACCCAGTACTTC
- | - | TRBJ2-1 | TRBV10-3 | CAISEGGYPGRNEQFF | TGTGCCATCAGTGAGGGGGGCTACCCAGGGAGAAATGAGCAGTTCTTC
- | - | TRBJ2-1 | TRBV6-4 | CASSDSNRSSYNEQFF | TGTGCCAGCAGTGACTCGAACCGGAGCTCCTACAATGAGCAGTTCTTC
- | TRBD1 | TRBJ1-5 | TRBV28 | CASYEGAGGNQPQHF | TGTGCCAGCTACGAGGGGGCAGGGGGCAATCAGCCCCAGCATTTT
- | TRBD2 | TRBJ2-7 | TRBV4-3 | CASSQDLRGRDHEQYF | TGCGCCAGCAGCCAAGATCTCCGAGGGAGGGACCACGAGCAGTACTTC
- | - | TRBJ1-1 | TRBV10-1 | CASSESGATEAFF | TGCGCCAGCAGTGAGTCGGGTGCCACTGAAGCTTTCTTT
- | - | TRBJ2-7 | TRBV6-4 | CASSATEGQSEQYF | TGTGCCAGCAGTGCGACCGAGGGCCAATCCGAGCAGTACTTC